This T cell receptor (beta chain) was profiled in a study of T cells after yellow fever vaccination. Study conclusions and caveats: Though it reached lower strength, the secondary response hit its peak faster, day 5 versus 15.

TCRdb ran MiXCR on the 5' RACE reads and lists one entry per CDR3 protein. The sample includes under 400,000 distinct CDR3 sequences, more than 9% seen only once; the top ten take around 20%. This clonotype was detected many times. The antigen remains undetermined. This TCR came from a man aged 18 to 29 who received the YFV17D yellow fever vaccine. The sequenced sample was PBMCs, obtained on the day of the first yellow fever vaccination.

CDR3 region: CASRGTGMRNYGYTF. The CDR3 region has the DNA TGTGCCAGCAGAGGAACAGGGATGCGGAACTATGGCTACACCTTC. This rearrangement joins TRBV12-3 or TRBV12-4 to TRBJ1-2; D might be TRBD1 (6 bases). The length of the CDR3 is 15 residues. With 6 bases removed from V and 2 bases from J, the gap between germline ends came to 16 bases.